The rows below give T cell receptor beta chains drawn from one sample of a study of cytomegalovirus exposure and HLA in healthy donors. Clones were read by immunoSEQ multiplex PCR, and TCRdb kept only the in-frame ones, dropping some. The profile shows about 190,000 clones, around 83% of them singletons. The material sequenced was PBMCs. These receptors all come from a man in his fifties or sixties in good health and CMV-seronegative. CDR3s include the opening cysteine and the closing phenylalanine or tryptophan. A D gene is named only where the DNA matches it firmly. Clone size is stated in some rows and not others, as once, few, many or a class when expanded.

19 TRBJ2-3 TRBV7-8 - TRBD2 CASSLPLGLAGGTADTQYF TGTGCCAGCAGCTTACCTTTGGGACTAGCGGGAGGGACAGCAGATACGCAGTATTTT
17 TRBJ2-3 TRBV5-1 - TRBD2 CASSLARLAGGADTQYF TGCGCCAGCAGCTTGGCGAGACTAGCGGGGGGGGCAGATACGCAGTATTTT
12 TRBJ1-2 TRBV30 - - CAWSVLGPGYTF TGTGCCTGGAGTGTACTTGGGCCGGGCTACACCTTC
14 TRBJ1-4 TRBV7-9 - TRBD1 CASSPQGAGEKLFF TGTGCCAGCAGCCCACAGGGGGCGGGAGAAAAACTGTTTTTT
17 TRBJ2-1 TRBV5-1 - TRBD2 CASSSGVLAGTYNEQFF TGCGCCAGCAGCTCGGGGGTCCTAGCGGGGACCTACAATGAGCAGTTCTTC
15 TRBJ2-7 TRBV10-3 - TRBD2 CAISQALAGAYEQYF TGTGCCATCAGTCAAGCTCTAGCGGGGGCCTACGAGCAGTACTTC
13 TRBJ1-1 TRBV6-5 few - CASSYSTGGQAFF TGTGCCAGCAGTTACTCGACAGGAGGACAAGCTTTCTTT
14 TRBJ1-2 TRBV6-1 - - CASSEFTGVLGYTF TGTGCCAGCAGTGAATTCACGGGGGTTCTTGGCTACACCTTC
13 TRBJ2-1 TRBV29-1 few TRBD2 CSVESGRVNEQFF TGCAGCGTTGAAAGCGGGAGGGTCAATGAGCAGTTCTTC
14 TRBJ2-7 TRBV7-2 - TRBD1 CASAGTGLSYEQYF TGTGCCAGCGCCGGGACAGGGCTCTCCTACGAGCAGTACTTC
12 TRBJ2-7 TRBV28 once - CASIGPGEWEYF TGTGCCAGCATTGGACCGGGGGAGTGGGAGTACTTC
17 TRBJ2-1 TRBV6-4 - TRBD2 CASSDSRLAGGHNEQFF TGTGCCAGCAGTGACTCGCGACTAGCGGGAGGGCACAATGAGCAGTTCTTC
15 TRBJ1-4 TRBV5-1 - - CASSSGGGGDEKLFF TGCGCCAGCAGCTCGGGGGGCGGCGGGGATGAAAAACTGTTTTTT
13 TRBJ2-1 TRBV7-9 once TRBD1 CASSYWDRNEQFF TGTGCCAGCAGCTACTGGGACAGAAATGAGCAGTTCTTC
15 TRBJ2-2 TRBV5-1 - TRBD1 CASSLRQGWTGELFF TGCGCCAGCAGCTTGAGACAGGGATGGACCGGGGAGCTGTTTTTT
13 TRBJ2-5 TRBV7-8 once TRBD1 CASSPGDRRTQYF TGTGCCAGCAGCCCGGGGGACAGGAGGACCCAGTACTTC
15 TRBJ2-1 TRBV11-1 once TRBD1 CASSRGQGSHNEQFF TGTGCCAGCAGCCGGGGACAGGGTAGCCACAATGAGCAGTTCTTC
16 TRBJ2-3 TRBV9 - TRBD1 CASSVGTGASTDTQYF TGTGCCAGCAGCGTAGGAACAGGGGCTAGCACAGATACGCAGTATTTT
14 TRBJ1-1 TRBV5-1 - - CASSFPDKGTEAFF TGCGCCAGCAGCTTCCCGGACAAGGGCACTGAAGCTTTCTTT
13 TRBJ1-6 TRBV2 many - CASKAGYNSPLHF TGTGCCAGCAAGGCAGGCTATAATTCACCCCTCCACTTT
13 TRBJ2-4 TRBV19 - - CASSTSRDTIQYF TGTGCCAGTAGTACGTCTAGGGACACCATTCAGTACTTC
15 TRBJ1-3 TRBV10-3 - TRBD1 CASMQGVLTGNTIYF TGTGCCTCAATGCAGGGGGTCCTAACTGGAAACACCATATATTTT
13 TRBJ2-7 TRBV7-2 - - CASSFTGAYEQYF TGTGCCAGCAGTTTCACGGGAGCCTACGAGCAGTACTTC
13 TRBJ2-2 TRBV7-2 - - CASSPTNTGELFF TGTGCCAGCAGCCCAACGAACACCGGGGAGCTGTTTTTT
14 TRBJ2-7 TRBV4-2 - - CASSPREATYEQYF TGTGCCAGCAGCCCCCGCGAAGCGACCTACGAGCAGTACTTC
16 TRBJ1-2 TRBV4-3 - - CASSQDGRGRGYGYTF TGCGCCAGCAGCCAAGATGGGCGGGGGAGGGGCTATGGCTACACCTTC
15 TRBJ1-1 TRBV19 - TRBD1 CASSHQGAGDTEAFF TGTGCCAGTAGCCACCAGGGGGCTGGCGACACTGAAGCTTTCTTT
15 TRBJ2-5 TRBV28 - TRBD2 CASRTAGGPLETQYF TGTGCCAGCAGGACCGCGGGGGGGCCCTTAGAGACCCAGTACTTC
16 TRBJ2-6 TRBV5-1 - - CASSDSTGAGANVLTF TGCGCCAGCAGCGACTCGACGGGTGCTGGGGCCAACGTCCTGACTTTC